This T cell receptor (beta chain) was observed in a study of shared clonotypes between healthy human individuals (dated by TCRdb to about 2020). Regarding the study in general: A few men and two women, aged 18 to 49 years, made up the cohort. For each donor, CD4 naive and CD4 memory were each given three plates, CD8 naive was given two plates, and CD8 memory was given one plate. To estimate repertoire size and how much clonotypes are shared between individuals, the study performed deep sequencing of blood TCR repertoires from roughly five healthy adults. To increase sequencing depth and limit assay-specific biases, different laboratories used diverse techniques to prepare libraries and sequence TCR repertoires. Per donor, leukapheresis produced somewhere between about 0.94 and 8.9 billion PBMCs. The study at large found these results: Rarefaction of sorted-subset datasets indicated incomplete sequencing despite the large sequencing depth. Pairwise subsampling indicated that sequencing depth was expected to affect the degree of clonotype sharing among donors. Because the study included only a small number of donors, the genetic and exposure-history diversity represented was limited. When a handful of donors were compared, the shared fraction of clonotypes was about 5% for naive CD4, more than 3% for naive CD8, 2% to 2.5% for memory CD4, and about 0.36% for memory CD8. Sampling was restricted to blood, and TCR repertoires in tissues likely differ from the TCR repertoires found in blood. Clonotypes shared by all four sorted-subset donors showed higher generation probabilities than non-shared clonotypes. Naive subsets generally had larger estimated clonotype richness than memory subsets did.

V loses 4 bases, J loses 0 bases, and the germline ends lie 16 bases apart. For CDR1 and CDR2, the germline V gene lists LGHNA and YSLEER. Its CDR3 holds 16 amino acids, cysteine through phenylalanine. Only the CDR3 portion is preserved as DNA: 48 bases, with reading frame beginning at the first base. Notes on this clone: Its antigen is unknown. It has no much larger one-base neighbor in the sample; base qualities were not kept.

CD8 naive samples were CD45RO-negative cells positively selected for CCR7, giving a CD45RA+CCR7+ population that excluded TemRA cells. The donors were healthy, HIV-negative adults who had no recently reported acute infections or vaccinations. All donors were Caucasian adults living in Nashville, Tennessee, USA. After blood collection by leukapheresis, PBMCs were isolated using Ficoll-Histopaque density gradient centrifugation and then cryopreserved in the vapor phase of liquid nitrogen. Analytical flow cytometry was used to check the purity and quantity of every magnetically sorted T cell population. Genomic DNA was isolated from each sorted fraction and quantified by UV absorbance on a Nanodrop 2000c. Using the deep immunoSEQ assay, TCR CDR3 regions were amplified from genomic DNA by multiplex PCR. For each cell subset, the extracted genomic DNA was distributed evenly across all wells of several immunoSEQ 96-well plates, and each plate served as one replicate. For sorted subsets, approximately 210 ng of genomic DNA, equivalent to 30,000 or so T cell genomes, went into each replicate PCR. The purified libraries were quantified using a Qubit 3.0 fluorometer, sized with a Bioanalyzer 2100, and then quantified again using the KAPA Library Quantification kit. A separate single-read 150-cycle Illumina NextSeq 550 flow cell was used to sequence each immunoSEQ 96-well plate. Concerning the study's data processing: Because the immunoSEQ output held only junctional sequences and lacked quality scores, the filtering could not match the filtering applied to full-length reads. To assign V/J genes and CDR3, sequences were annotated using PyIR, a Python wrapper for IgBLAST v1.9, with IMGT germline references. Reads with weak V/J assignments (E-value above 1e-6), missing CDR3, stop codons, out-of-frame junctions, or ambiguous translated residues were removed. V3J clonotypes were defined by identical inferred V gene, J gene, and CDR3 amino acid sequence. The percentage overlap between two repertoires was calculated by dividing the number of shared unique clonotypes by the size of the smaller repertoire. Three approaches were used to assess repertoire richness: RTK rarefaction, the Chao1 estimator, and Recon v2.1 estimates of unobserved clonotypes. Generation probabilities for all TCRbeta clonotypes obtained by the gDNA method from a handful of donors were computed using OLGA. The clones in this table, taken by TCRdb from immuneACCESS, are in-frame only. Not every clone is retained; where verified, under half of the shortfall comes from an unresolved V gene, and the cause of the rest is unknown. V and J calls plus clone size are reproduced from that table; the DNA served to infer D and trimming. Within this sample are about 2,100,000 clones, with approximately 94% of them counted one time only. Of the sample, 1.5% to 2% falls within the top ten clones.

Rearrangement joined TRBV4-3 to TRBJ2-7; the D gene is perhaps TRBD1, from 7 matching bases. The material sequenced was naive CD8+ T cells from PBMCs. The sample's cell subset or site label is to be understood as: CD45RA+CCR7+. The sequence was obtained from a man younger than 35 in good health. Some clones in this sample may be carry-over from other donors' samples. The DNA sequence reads TGCGCCAGCAGCCGCCACCAGGGGGGTAGCTCCTACGAGCAGTACTTC. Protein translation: CASSRHQGGSSYEQYF.